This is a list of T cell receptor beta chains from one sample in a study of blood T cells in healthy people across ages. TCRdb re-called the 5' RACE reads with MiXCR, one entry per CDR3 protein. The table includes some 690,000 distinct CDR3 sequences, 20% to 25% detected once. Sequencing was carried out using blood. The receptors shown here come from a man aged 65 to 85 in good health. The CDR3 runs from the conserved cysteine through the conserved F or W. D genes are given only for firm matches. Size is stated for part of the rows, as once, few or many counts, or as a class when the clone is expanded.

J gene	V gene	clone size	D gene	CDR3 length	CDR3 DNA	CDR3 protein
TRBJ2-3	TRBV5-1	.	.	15	TGCGCCAGCAGCTTTGGCCGGGACGGCACAGATACGCAGTATTTT	CASSFGRDGTDTQYF
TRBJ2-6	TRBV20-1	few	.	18	TGCAGTGCTAGAGATACACGAGGGGGAAACTCTGGGGCCAACGTCCTGACTTTC	CSARDTRGGNSGANVLTF
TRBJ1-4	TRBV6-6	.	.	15	TGTGCCAGCAGAGATAGGGTTGGGACTAATGAAAAACTGTTTTTT	CASRDRVGTNEKLFF
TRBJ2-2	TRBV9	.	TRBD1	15	TGTGCCAGCAGCTACCGAGGACAGGGAGACGGGGAGCTGTTTTTT	CASSYRGQGDGELFF
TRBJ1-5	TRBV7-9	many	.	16	TGTGCCAGCAGCTTAGGGGGGCGGGGTCGCAATCAGCCCCAGCATTTT	CASSLGGRGRNQPQHF
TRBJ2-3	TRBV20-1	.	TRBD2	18	TGCAGTGCTCTTACGGGGACTAGCGGGGGGGCGGGCACAGATACGCAGTATTTT	CSALTGTSGGAGTDTQYF
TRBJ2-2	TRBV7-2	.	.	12	TGTGCCAGCAGCCTCCGTCTGGGGGAGCTGTTTTTT	CASSLRLGELFF
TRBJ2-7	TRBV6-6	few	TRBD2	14	TGTGCCAGCCTGGGGGGGGGTCGCTCCTACGAGCAGTACTTC	CASLGGGRSYEQYF
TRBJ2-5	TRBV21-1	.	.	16	TGTGCCAGCAGCAGACTCGGGGGGGTAAACCAAGAGACCCAGTACTTC	CASSRLGGVNQETQYF
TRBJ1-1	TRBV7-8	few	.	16	TGTGCCAGCAGCTCCTACGGGGGGAGGGGGAACACTGAAGCTTTCTTT	CASSSYGGRGNTEAFF
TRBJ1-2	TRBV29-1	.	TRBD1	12	TGCAGCGTCCAAAACAGGGGGCAAGGCTACACCTTC	CSVQNRGQGYTF
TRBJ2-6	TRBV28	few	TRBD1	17	TGTGCCAGCAGTCCGCAGACAGGGATGGTAGGGGCCAACGTCCTGACTTTC	CASSPQTGMVGANVLTF
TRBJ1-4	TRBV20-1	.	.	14	TGCAGTGCTAGACCCCCAGGCGCTAGGGAAAAACTGTTTTTT	CSARPPGAREKLFF
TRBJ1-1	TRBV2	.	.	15	TGTGCCAGCAGCCAAAATAAGGGGGAGAACACTGAAGCTTTCTTT	CASSQNKGENTEAFF
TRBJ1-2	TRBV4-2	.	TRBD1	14	TGTGCCAGCAGCCAGGGACAGGCGTACTATGGCTACACCTTC	CASSQGQAYYGYTF
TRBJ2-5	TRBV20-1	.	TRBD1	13	TGCAGTGCTAGGGGACAGCTCCAAGAGACCCAGTACTTC	CSARGQLQETQYF
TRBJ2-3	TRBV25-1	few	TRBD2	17	TGTGCCAGCAGTGACCCGACGGGGGGATGGAGAACAGATACGCAGTATTTT	CASSDPTGGWRTDTQYF
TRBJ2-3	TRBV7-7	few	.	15	TGTGCCAGCAGTTCATTACAGGGAGGTGGGGATACGCAGTATTTT	CASSSLQGGGDTQYF
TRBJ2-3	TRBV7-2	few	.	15	TGTGCCAGCAGCGCCCTGGGGGTGAGCACAGATACGCAGTATTTT	CASSALGVSTDTQYF
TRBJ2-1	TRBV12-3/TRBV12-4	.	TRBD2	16	TGTGCCAGCAGTCCCCTGTATAGCGGGACCTACAATGAGCAGTTCTTC	CASSPLYSGTYNEQFF
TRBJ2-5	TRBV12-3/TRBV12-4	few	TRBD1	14	TGTGCCAGCAGTCAACGACAGGGTTTGGAGACCCAGTACTTC	CASSQRQGLETQYF
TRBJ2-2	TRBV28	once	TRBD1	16	TGTGCCAGCAGTTTACTACGGACAGGGGGATCGGGGGAGCTGTTTTTT	CASSLLRTGGSGELFF
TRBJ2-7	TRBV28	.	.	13	TGTGCCAGCAGTTTCGATCCCATCTACGAGCAGTACTTC	CASSFDPIYEQYF
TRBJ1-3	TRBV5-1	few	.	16	TGCGCCAGCAGCGTCCGACAGGCCAGCTCTGGAAACACCATATATTTT	CASSVRQASSGNTIYF
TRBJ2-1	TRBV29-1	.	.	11	TGCAGCGTTGAAGTCCATATCGAGCAGTTCTTC	CSVEVHIEQFF
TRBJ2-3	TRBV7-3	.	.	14	TGTGCCAGCAGCTTCGAGGGCTGGGCAGATACGCAGTATTTT	CASSFEGWADTQYF
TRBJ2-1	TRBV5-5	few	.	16	TGTGCCAGCAGCTTGGTGTCCGGGACGGATTACAATGAGCAGTTCTTC	CASSLVSGTDYNEQFF
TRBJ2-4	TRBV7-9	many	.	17	TGTGCCAGCAGCTTAGGAGGCGGAACCAGTCCAGGGGACATTCAGTACTTC	CASSLGGGTSPGDIQYF
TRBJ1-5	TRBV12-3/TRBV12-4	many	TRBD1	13	TGTGCCAGCAGCTTAACAGGGGATCAGCCCCAGCATTTT	CASSLTGDQPQHF
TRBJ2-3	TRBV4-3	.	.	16	TGCGCCAGCAGCCCCGGTCAGGACGCTAGCACAGATACGCAGTATTTT	CASSPGQDASTDTQYF
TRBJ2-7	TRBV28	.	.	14	TGTGCCAGCAGTTTAACCGGGAGTAGGTACGAGCAGTACTTC	CASSLTGSRYEQYF
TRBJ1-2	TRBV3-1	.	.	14	TGTGCCAGCAGCCAGATAGGCCAGGGGTATGGCTACACCTTC	CASSQIGQGYGYTF
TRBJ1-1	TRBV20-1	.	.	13	TGCAGTTCTCGGACTCCGGGGGGCACTGAAGCTTTCTTT	CSSRTPGGTEAFF
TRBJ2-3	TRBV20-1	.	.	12	TGCAGTGCTACGGGAGACACAGATACGCAGTATTTT	CSATGDTDTQYF
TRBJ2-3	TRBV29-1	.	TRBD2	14	TGCAGCGTTGAAGATCGGGGGGGAACAGATACGCAGTATTTT	CSVEDRGGTDTQYF
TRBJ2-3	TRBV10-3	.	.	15	TGTGCCATCAGTGAGAAGACAACGGGCACAGATACGCAGTATTTT	CAISEKTTGTDTQYF
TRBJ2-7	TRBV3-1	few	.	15	TGTGCCAGCAGCCAAGGTCCCAGTCTCTCCTACGAGCAGTACTTC	CASSQGPSLSYEQYF
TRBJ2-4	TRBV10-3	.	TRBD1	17	TGTGCCATCAGTGAGGGGACAGGCTCGACCTCCAAAAACATTCAGTACTTC	CAISEGTGSTSKNIQYF
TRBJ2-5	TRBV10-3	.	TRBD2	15	TGTGCCATCAGTGGGCGGGGACTACCAGGAGAGACCCAGTACTTC	CAISGRGLPGETQYF
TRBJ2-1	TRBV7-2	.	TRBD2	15	TGTGCCAGCCGACGCTTTGCGGGGGATGAAAATGAGCAGTTCTTC	CASRRFAGDENEQFF
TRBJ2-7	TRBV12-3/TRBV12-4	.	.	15	TGTGCCAGCAGTTTAGGGCGCGTGCTTTCCTACGAGCAGTACTTC	CASSLGRVLSYEQYF
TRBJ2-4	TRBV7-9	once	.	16	TGTGCCAGCAGCTTAGATATGGGGCAGCTTAAAAACATTCAGTACTTC	CASSLDMGQLKNIQYF
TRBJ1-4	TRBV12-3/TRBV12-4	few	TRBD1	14	TGTGCCAGCAGCCGACAGGGGGTTAATGAAAAACTGTTTTTT	CASSRQGVNEKLFF
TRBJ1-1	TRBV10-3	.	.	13	TGTGTCATCAGTTATAAGGGGGAGGCTGAAGCTTTCTTT	CVISYKGEAEAFF
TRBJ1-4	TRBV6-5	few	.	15	TGTGCCAGCAGTAGCGACCGGGCCGCGGGGGAAAAACTGTTTTTT	CASSSDRAAGEKLFF
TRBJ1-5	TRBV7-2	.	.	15	TGTGCCAGCAGCTTATTCTCAGGGGCTAATCAGCCCCAGCATTTT	CASSLFSGANQPQHF
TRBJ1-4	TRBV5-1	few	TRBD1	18	TGCGCCAGCAGCTTGTTTGCAGGGGGCAACCCAACTAATGAAAAACTGTTTTTT	CASSLFAGGNPTNEKLFF
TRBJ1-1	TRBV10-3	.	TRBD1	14	TGTGCCATCAGTGAGACAGGGGCACACACTGAAGCTTTCTTT	CAISETGAHTEAFF
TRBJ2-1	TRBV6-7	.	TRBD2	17	TGTGCCAGCAGCTCTGTGGGGGTTCAGAGTGAGCGGGATGAGCAGTCCTTC	CASSSVGVQSERDEQSF
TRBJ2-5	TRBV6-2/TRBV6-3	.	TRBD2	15	TGTGCCAGCAGTTACAGTCTAGCGGGAAGAGAGACCCAGTACTTC	CASSYSLAGRETQYF
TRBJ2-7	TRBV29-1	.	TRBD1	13	TGCAGCGTTGCCCCCCGGACAGGCAACGAGCAGTACTTC	CSVAPRTGNEQYF
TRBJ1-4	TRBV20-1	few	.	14	TGCAGTGCTAGTCGGATGCCAACTAATGAAAAACTGTTTTTT	CSASRMPTNEKLFF
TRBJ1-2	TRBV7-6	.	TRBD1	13	TGTGCCAGCAGCCGGATCGGACAGGACGGCTACACCTTC	CASSRIGQDGYTF
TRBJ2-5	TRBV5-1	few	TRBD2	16	TGCGCCAGCAGCTTGGTGTGGACTAGCGATCAAGAGACCCAGTACTTC	CASSLVWTSDQETQYF
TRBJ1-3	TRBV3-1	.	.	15	TGTGCCAGCAGCCATGGGGGGTTCTCTGGAAACACCATATATTTT	CASSHGGFSGNTIYF
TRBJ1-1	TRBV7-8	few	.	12	TGTGCCAGCAATAACCACGGGACCGAAGCTTTCTTT	CASNNHGTEAFF
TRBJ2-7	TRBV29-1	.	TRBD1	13	TGCAGCGTTGCAGTAGGGGGCGAATACGAGCAGTACTTC	CSVAVGGEYEQYF
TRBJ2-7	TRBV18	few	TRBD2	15	TGTGCCAGCTCACCGAGTCTAGCGGGGTCGTACGAGCAGTACTTC	CASSPSLAGSYEQYF
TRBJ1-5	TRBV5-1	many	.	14	TGCGCCAGCAGCTTGGACTCTAGCAATCAGCCCCAGCATTTT	CASSLDSSNQPQHF